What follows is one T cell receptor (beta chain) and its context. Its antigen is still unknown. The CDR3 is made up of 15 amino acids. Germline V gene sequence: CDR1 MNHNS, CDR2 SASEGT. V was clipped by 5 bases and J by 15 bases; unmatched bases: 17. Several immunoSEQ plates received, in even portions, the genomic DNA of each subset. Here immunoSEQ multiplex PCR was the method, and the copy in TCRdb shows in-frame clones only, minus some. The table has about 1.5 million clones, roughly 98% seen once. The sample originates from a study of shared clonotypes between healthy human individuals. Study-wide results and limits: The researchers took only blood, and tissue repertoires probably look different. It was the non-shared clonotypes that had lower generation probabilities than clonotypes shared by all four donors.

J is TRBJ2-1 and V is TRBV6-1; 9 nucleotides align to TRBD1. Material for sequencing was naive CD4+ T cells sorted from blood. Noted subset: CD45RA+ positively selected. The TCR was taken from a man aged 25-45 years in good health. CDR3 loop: CASSLRDREVLGRFF. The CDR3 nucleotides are TGTGCCAGCAGTCTTAGGGACAGGGAGGTGCTCGGTCGGTTCTTC.